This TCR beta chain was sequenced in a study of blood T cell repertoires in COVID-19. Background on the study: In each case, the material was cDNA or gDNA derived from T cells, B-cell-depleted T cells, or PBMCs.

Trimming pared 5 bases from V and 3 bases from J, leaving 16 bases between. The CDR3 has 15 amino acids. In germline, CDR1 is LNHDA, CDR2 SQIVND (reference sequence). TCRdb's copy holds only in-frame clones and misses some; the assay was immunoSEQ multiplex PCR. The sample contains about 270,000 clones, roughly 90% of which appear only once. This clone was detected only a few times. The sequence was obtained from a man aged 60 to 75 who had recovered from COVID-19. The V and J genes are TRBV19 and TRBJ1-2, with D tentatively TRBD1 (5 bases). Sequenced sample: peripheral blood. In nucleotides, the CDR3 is TGTGCCAGTAGTCCCCGGGGGGGGAACGACTATGGCTACACCTTC. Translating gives CASSPRGGNDYGYTF.